A single sample gave rise to the 2 T cell receptor beta chains below, sequenced in a study of T-cell reconstitution after alpha-beta-depleted transplantation in children. Molecular barcoding with unique molecular identifiers was used for the TCRbeta library. MiXCR, applied by TCRdb to the PCR reads, yields one record per CDR3 protein. The repertoire holds approximately 230,000 distinct CDR3 sequences, with about 23% as singletons. Sequenced material: PBMCs, taken before TCRalphabeta/CD19-depleted stem cell transplant. The receptors stem from a girl aged 2 to 10 with Fanconi anemia, due to receive a stem cell transplant.

This clonotype has at least ten counts. The V gene is TRBV5-1, the J gene TRBJ2-3, with D possibly being TRBD1 (6 bases). This CDR3 spans 15 amino acids. V lost 1 base, J lost 0 bases, and 9 bases lay in between. Germline values: CDR1 SGHRS, CDR2 YFSETQ. The CDR3 protein is CASSLRGSSTDTQYF. CDR3 bases: TGCGCCAGCAGCTTGAGGGGGTCAAGCACAGATACGCAGTATTTT.

This clonotype occurred a few times. As DNA, the CDR3 is TGTGCCAGCAGCGTTACGACAGGGCACTTAAGTACGCTTGGTTATGAGCAGTTCTTC. Translation: CASSVTTGHLSTLGYEQFF. The gene calls are TRBV11-1 and TRBJ2-1, with 7 nucleotides matching TRBD1. Per germline, CDR1 SGHAT and CDR2 FQDESV (reference sequence). V lost 5 bases and J lost 8; bases outside the gene matches: 24. The CDR3 runs to 19 residues.